The rows below give T cell receptor beta chains drawn from one sample of a study of CD8+CD57+ T cells in acquired aplastic anemia. MiXCR was run by TCRdb on the reads, yielding one entry per CDR3 protein. The sample has about 160,000 distinct CDR3 sequences, roughly 48% seen once. Sequenced input: sorted CD4+, CD8+, or CD8+CD57+ T cells (not recorded which) from PBMCs. These receptors were collected from a human donor with aplastic anemia. CDR3s include the opening cysteine and the closing phenylalanine or tryptophan. Each record gives: J gene, D gene, CDR3 length, clone size, V gene, CDR3 DNA, CDR3 protein. D genes are given only for firm matches. Clone size appears in some rows only: once, few, many, or a class for an expanded clone.

>TRBJ1-1|-|12|few|TRBV7-9
TGTGCCAGCAGCTTAGAGGCCAGGGAAGCTTTCTTT
CASSLEAREAFF
>TRBJ2-7|-|13|-|TRBV7-9
TGTGCCAGCTCTTGGGCCGACTCCTACGAGCAGTACTTC
CASSWADSYEQYF
>TRBJ2-5|-|12|-|TRBV19
TGTGCCAGTAGTATATGGGGGGAGACCCAGTACTTC
CASSIWGETQYF
>TRBJ2-5|TRBD1|14|few|TRBV5-8
TGTGCCAGCAGCCCGACAGGGGGTAGAGAGACCCAGTACTTC
CASSPTGGRETQYF
>TRBJ2-7|-|16|-|TRBV7-6
TGTACCAGCAGCTTGGAGGGGGGAACCCCACCCTACGAGCAGTACTTC
CTSSLEGGTPPYEQYF
>TRBJ1-6|TRBD1|16|many|TRBV11-2
TGTGCCAGCAGCTTAGAATCGGGGACAGGGGTGTCACCCCTCCACTTT
CASSLESGTGVSPLHF
>TRBJ2-1|TRBD2|16|many|TRBV2
TGTGCCAGCAAGCTAGCGGCCGTAACCCTTCCCAATGAGCAGTTCTTC
CASKLAAVTLPNEQFF
>TRBJ2-5|TRBD1|14|many|TRBV3-1
TGTGCCAGCAGCCTACAGGGGCTTCACGAGACCCAGTACTTC
CASSLQGLHETQYF
>TRBJ2-1|-|15|many|TRBV7-2
TGTGCCAGCAGCTCGATTAGCGGGACAGGGAATGAGCAGTTCTTC
CASSSISGTGNEQFF
>TRBJ1-2|TRBD1|12|many|TRBV7-8
TGTGCCAGCAGCCTAAGGGGGCCTGGCTACACCTTC
CASSLRGPGYTF
>TRBJ2-1|TRBD1|16|-|TRBV24-1
TGTGCCACCAGTGACTACGACAGGGGGCGAAACAATGAGCAGTTCTTC
CATSDYDRGRNNEQFF
>TRBJ1-6|-|15|-|TRBV10-3
TGTGCCATCAGTGAGTCGGGACTGCCTAATTCACCCCTCCACTTT
CAISESGLPNSPLHF
>TRBJ2-7|-|12|once|TRBV14
TGTGCCAGCAGTGAATATCGGGGCGAGCAGTACTTC
CASSEYRGEQYF
>TRBJ2-7|TRBD2|17|-|TRBV11-1
TGTGCCAGCAGCTCCGACCCGGGACTAGCGGGAGGGGAAGAGCAGTACTTC
CASSSDPGLAGGEEQYF
>TRBJ2-2|-|15|-|TRBV9
TGTGCCAGCAGCTGGGGAGGGCAGGGGTCCGGGGAGCTGTTTTTT
CASSWGGQGSGELFF
>TRBJ2-2|-|16|many|TRBV20-1
TGCAGTGCTGTAAGTAACAGGAGACCGAACACCGGGGAGCTGTTTTTT
CSAVSNRRPNTGELFF
>TRBJ1-1|-|13|many|TRBV3-1
TGTGCCAGCAGCTACTCAGGGAACACTGAAGCTTTCTTT
CASSYSGNTEAFF
>TRBJ2-5|-|13|few|TRBV10-2
TGCGCCAGCGGGGCTGCCAGGGAAGAGACCCAGTACTTC
CASGAAREETQYF
>TRBJ2-1|-|15|-|TRBV5-1
TGCGCCAGCAACACCCTGTCGGGCTCCTTCAATGAGCAGTTCTTC
CASNTLSGSFNEQFF
>TRBJ2-1|TRBD1|11|few|TRBV29-1
TGCAGCGGGGGACAGCGGAATGAGCAGTTCTTC
CSGGQRNEQFF
>TRBJ2-7|-|14|-|TRBV20-1
TGCAGTGCTAGGGCGAGTCAGGCAATCTACGAGCAGTACTTC
CSARASQAIYEQYF
>TRBJ2-3|-|12|-|TRBV7-3
TGTGCCAGCAGCGCCGGACAGCATACGCAGTATTTT
CASSAGQHTQYF
>TRBJ2-7|-|11|-|TRBV12-3/TRBV12-4
TGTGCCAGCAGTCTTTTCTACGAGCAGTACTTC
CASSLFYEQYF
>TRBJ1-4|TRBD1|13|many|TRBV29-1
TGCAGCGTTTACGGACAGGGGTCTGAAAAACTGTTTTTT
CSVYGQGSEKLFF
>TRBJ2-5|-|17|few|TRBV24-1
TGTGCCACCAGTGATAGTAGGCATTCCGGGTACCAAGAGACCCAGTACTTC
CATSDSRHSGYQETQYF
>TRBJ1-2|-|13|many|TRBV5-4
TGTGCCAGCAGCTTGGTAAATAGCTATGGCTACACCTTC
CASSLVNSYGYTF
>TRBJ2-3|TRBD1|13|once|TRBV7-3
TGTGCCAGCAGCGTAAGACAGGGAGATACGCAGTATTTT
CASSVRQGDTQYF
>TRBJ1-1|-|13|many|TRBV6-1
TGTGCCAGCAGTGAAGCGCAGGGGACTGAAGCTTTCTTT
CASSEAQGTEAFF
>TRBJ2-7|TRBD2|16|-|TRBV7-3
TGTGCCAGCAGCCCCGGGGGACTAGCGGGGATAAACGAGCAGTACTTC
CASSPGGLAGINEQYF
>TRBJ1-1|-|14|-|TRBV29-1
TGCAGCGTTGATTCCCAGGGGAAGAACACTGAAGCTTTCTTT
CSVDSQGKNTEAFF
>TRBJ2-7|-|13|-|TRBV5-1
TGCGCCAGCAGCTTAAGTTCCACCTACGAGCAGTACTTC
CASSLSSTYEQYF
>TRBJ2-6|-|17|many|TRBV9
TGTGCCAGCAGCGTAGCGGCCAAGGCTTCTGGGGCCAACGTCCTGACTTTC
CASSVAAKASGANVLTF
>TRBJ1-1|TRBD1|15|-|TRBV7-6
TGTGCCAGCAGCTTAGGGCAGGGGGCCAACACTGAAGCTTCCTTT
CASSLGQGANTEASF
>TRBJ2-3|-|14|few|TRBV7-2
TGTGCCAGCAGCTTAAGGGGGGGAGGAGATACGCAGTATTTT
CASSLRGGGDTQYF
>TRBJ1-1|-|14|many|TRBV20-1
TGCAGTGCTATCCTTCTGGCAGGGGCCACTGAAGCTTTCTTT
CSAILLAGATEAFF
>TRBJ2-1|TRBD2|15|-|TRBV11-2
TGTGCCAGCAGTTCCGGGACTAGCGGGAAGGGTAAGCAGTTCTTC
CASSSGTSGKGKQFF
>TRBJ1-6|-|12|-|TRBV9
TGTGCCAGCAGCGGGTATAATTCACCCCTCCACTTT
CASSGYNSPLHF
>TRBJ2-7|-|14|-|TRBV25-1
TGTGCCAGCAGTAAAGCCGGGACCGTCTACGAGCAGTACTTC
CASSKAGTVYEQYF
>TRBJ2-3|-|16|many|TRBV19
TGTGCCAGTAGTTCCCCCCCCGGGGGTGGCACAGATACGCAGTATTTT
CASSSPPGGGTDTQYF
>TRBJ1-1|-|16|once|TRBV29-1
TGCAGTGTCGGGGACGGCACAGGGAAAAGAAACACTGAAGCTTTCTTT
CSVGDGTGKRNTEAFF
>TRBJ1-5|-|14|many|TRBV19
TGTGCCAGTACTCCAAGGTGGGCAGTGGAACCCCAGCATTTT
CASTPRWAVEPQHF
>TRBJ2-2|-|15|many|TRBV9
TGTGCCAGCAGCCCCCGGGAGCGGCCCACCGGGGAGCTGTTTTTT
CASSPRERPTGELFF
>TRBJ2-3|-|14|-|TRBV9
TGTGCCAGCAGCGTAGCAGGGCGCACAGATACGCAGTATTTT
CASSVAGRTDTQYF
>TRBJ1-4|-|13|-|TRBV24-1
TGTGCCACCAGTGAAGGGGGAAATGAAAAACTGTTTTTT
CATSEGGNEKLFF
>TRBJ1-3|-|17|-|TRBV4-2
TGTGCCAGCAGCCAAGATTTAGCACAGGCCTCTGGAAACACCATATATTTT
CASSQDLAQASGNTIYF
>TRBJ1-6|TRBD1|16|-|TRBV2
TGTGCCAGCAGTTCCACAACAGGGGAACTTAATTCACCCCTCCACTTT
CASSSTTGELNSPLHF